This TCR beta chain appears in the sequencing data of a study of blood T cell repertoires in COVID-19 (TCRdb year 2020). Regarding the research as a whole: Samples from collaborators originated in the United States, Italy and Spain and spanned both the acute and convalescent phases of COVID-19. Deeply sampled blood TCRbeta repertoires from subjects exposed to, actively infected with, or recovered from COVID-19 were included in the dataset. The material from the prospective study consisted of cDNA or gDNA derived from T cells, B-cell-depleted T cells, or PBMCs. HLA class I and class II types, where available, came from metadata supplied by the sample provider rather than from assay-based typing. Samples were obtained from the ongoing ImmuneRACE study (first 160 participants) and from over 1,000 subjects provided by 6 global collaborators. A freely available public database, intended as a resource for researchers studying the immune response to SARS-CoV-2, is where the repertoires were released. A de-identified subject ID, COVID-19 status, age in years and sex were almost always included in the sample metadata.

For CDR1 and CDR2, the germline V gene (reference sequence) lists LGHDT and YNNKEL. The CDR3 holds 17 amino acids from the cysteine to the phenylalanine. The read is trimmed to its CDR3 DNA, 51 bases read in frame from base 1. Relative to germline, V is 2 bases shorter and J is 5 bases shorter, with 18 bases between their ends. TCRbeta CDR3 regions were amplified from genomic DNA using the immunoSEQ Assay, a bias-controlled multiplex PCR. Processing in the source paper ran as follows. The number of nucleated cells in each sample was estimated from the amplification of reference gene primers within the assay. Sequence reads were collapsed and filtered to measure the absolute abundance of every unique TCRbeta CDR3 rearrangement. Productive Simpson clonality was computed per sample as the square root of Simpson's diversity index over productive rearrangements. TCRdb carries this immuneACCESS record with in-frame sequences only. Its versions omit some clonotypes, under half of them owing to an unresolved V gene in the studies checked, with the rest unexplained. The V and J calls and clone size come from that table; D and trimming were worked out from the DNA. The sample table shows roughly 200,000 clones, and about 81% are seen once. The biggest ten clones account for around 9.2% of the sample.

In the prospective study, participants were about 18 to 89 years old, resided in 25 or so geographic areas of the United States, and were enrolled through a virtual design. Cohort assignment in the prospective study relied on participant-reported clinical history from a screening survey and a study questionnaire. Recovered participants in ImmuneRACE Cohort 3 were defined by two consecutive negative NP/OP PCR tests, clearance by a healthcare professional, or resolution of symptoms. Each participant in the prospective study had whole blood, serum and a nasopharyngeal or oropharyngeal swab collected by mobile phlebotomists. Over an approximately two-month period, participants in the prospective study had the option of providing additional blood draws and questionnaires. Blood samples from the prospective study were shipped frozen or at room temperature prior to DNA extraction. In regard to this clone: Its antigen is still unknown. Qualities for individual bases were not recorded, and no much larger clone is one base off.

The study at large found these results: The amount of clinical and demographic metadata varied by source and participant and was provided uncurated.

The chain joins TRBV3-1 (or the pseudogene TRBV3-2) to TRBJ2-2; the D gene is perhaps TRBD2, on 5 matching bases. The source is a man aged 35 to 55 who had recovered from COVID-19. Sequences were obtained from PBMCs or T cells enriched from blood (not recorded which). The CDR3 region reads CASSQRVFSRETGELFF. The sequenced DNA: TGTGCCAGCAGCCAAAGGGTCTTCTCCCGGGAAACCGGGGAGCTGTTTTTT.